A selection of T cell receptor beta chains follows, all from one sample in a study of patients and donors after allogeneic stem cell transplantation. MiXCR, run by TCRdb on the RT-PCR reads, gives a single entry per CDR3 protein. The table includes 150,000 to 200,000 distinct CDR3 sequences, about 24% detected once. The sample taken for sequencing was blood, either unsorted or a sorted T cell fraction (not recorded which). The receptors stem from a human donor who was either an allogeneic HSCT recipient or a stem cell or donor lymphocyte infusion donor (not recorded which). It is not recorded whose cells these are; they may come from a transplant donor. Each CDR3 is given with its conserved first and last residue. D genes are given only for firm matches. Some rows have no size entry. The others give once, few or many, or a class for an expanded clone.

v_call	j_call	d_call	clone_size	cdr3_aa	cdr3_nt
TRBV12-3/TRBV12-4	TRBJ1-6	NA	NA	CASSRGGHEMDSPLHF	TGTGCCAGCAGTCGGGGGGGGCACGAGATGGATTCACCCCTCCACTTT
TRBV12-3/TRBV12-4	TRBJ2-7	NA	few	CASRPTGSYEQYF	TGTGCCAGCAGGCCGACAGGATCCTACGAGCAGTACTTC
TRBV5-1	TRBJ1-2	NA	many	CASSSILGAYGYTF	TGCGCCAGCAGCTCGATCCTTGGGGCCTATGGCTACACCTTC
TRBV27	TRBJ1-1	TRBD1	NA	CASSSRDSPTPEAFF	TGTGCCAGCAGTTCCCGGGACAGCCCTACCCCTGAAGCTTTCTTT
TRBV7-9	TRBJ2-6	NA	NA	CASSLDSGANVLTF	TGTGCCAGCAGCTTGGACTCTGGGGCCAACGTCCTGACTTTC
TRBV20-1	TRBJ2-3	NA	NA	CSARETDTDTQYF	TGCAGTGCTAGAGAGACAGACACAGATACGCAGTATTTT
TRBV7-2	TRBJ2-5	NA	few	CASSLFVAGPQETQYF	TGTGCCAGCAGCTTATTTGTTGCCGGGCCTCAAGAGACCCAGTACTTC
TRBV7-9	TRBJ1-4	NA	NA	CASSLPERRDEKLFF	TGTGCCAGCAGCTTACCAGAGCGGAGGGACGAAAAACTGTTTTTT
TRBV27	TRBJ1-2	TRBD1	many	CASSFLDRVVDHYGYTF	TGTGCCAGCAGTTTCCTCGACAGGGTAGTCGACCACTATGGCTACACCTTC
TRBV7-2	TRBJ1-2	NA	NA	CASSLGAWAFYGYTF	TGTGCCAGCAGCTTAGGAGCATGGGCATTCTATGGCTACACCTTC
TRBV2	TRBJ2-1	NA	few	CASSVWNEQFF	TGTGCCAGCAGCGTCTGGAATGAGCAGTTCTTC
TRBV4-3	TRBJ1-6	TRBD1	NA	CASSQTGTGVSPLHF	TGCGCCAGCAGCCAGACCGGGACAGGGGTTTCACCCCTCCACTTT
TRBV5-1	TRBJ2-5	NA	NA	CASGIPGAETQYF	TGCGCCAGCGGGATACCCGGTGCAGAGACCCAGTACTTC
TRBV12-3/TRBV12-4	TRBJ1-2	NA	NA	CASSFPIGRQANYGYTF	TGTGCCAGCAGTTTCCCCATCGGACGGCAAGCTAACTATGGCTACACCTTC
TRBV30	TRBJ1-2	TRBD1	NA	CACHGQDGYTF	TGTGCCTGCCATGGACAGGATGGCTACACCTTC
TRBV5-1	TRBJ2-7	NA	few	CASSLTGLSYEQYF	TGCGCCAGCAGCTTGACAGGGCTCTCCTACGAGCAGTACTTC
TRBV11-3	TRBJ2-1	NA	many	CASSPANEQFF	TGTGCCAGCAGCCCCGCCAATGAGCAGTTCTTC
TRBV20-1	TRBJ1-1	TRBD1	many	CSARDWGQGAIYTEAFF	TGCAGTGCTAGAGATTGGGGACAGGGGGCAATATACACTGAAGCTTTCTTT
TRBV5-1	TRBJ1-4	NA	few	CASSWRTDLNEKLFF	TGCGCCAGCAGCTGGAGGACAGACCTCAATGAAAAACTGTTTTTT
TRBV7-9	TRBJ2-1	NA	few	CASSLKAVSGWTASNEQFF	TGTGCCAGCAGCTTAAAAGCCGTAAGTGGGTGGACGGCCTCCAATGAGCAGTTCTTC
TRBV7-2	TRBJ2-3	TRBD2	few	CASSLGPPRGRYTDTQYF	TGTGCCAGCAGCTTAGGCCCCCCACGCGGGAGGTACACAGATACGCAGTATTTT
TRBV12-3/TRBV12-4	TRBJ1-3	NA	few	CASRPGAGGNTIYF	TGTGCCAGCAGGCCGGGGGCGGGGGGAAACACCATATATTTT
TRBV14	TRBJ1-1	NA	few	CASSHGQKLNTEAFF	TGTGCCAGCAGCCACGGACAGAAACTGAACACTGAAGCTTTCTTT
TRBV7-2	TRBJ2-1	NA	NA	CASSLVGGEQLEQFF	TGTGCCAGCAGCTTAGTTGGGGGAGAACAATTAGAGCAGTTCTTC
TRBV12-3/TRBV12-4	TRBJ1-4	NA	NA	CASSSSGQNNEKLFF	TGTGCCAGCAGTTCCTCGGGGCAGAATAATGAAAAACTGTTTTTT
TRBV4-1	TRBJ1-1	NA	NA	CASSQLGRTYTEAFF	TGCGCCAGCAGCCAACTCGGCAGAACCTACACTGAAGCTTTCTTT
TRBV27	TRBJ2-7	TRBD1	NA	CASSFGTGASYEQYF	TGTGCCAGCAGTTTCGGGACAGGGGCCTCCTACGAGCAGTACTTC
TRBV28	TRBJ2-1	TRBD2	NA	CASAHAPGLAEGNEQFF	TGTGCCAGCGCCCACGCTCCGGGACTAGCGGAGGGAAATGAGCAGTTCTTC
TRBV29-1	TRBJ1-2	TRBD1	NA	CSVDGQAGSYGYTF	TGCAGCGTTGATGGACAGGCCGGTAGCTATGGCTACACCTTC
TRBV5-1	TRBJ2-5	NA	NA	CASSSDRKETQYF	TGCGCCAGCAGCTCTGACAGAAAAGAGACCCAGTACTTC
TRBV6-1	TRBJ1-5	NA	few	CASRVGFSNQPQHF	TGTGCCAGCAGAGTTGGTTTTAGCAATCAGCCCCAGCATTTT
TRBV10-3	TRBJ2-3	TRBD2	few	CAIGGTSGFGGTQYF	TGTGCCATCGGGGGGACTAGCGGGTTTGGTGGTACGCAGTATTTT
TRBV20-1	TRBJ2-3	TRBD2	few	CSASRLAGGPGADTQYF	TGCAGTGCTAGCCGACTAGCGGGAGGGCCGGGGGCAGATACGCAGTATTTT